This T cell receptor beta chain came from a study of T cell responses to AZD1222 COVID-19 vaccine. General study findings and limits: Seropositivity was recorded at baseline in only 6 or 7 AZD1222 recipients. Nearly half of spike-specific TCRs reportedly go after variant regions that carry no mutations. Across the whole spike, CD4 TCRs peaked at regions 160-218 and 743-854. Possibly, clonal diversity was underestimated; donors were largely white British and included more females.

CDR1 and CDR2 (germline): SGHVS, FQNEAQ. This CDR3 has 13 residues. V lost 3 bases to trimming and J lost 1 base, with 6 bases between them. Profiling relied on immunoSEQ multiplex PCR, and the TCRdb table lists in-frame clones only, not all of them. The sample has 87,000 or so clones; around 90% are singletons. With regard to this clone: As yet, its antigen is unknown.

The genes are TRBV7-8 and TRBJ1-1, with D uncertain. This clonotype originated in an adult in good health. The specimen was peripheral blood, collected on day 0 of AZD1222 vaccination. CDR3 DNA sequence: TGTGCCAGCAGCTTTCAGTGGAACACTGAAGCTTTCTTT. It yields the protein CASSFQWNTEAFF.